The clone carrying this T cell receptor beta chain was found once. Its antigen is unknown. This sample stems from a study of cytomegalovirus exposure and HLA in healthy donors. For the study at large: Roughly 180 million T cells yielded approximately 100 million unique TCR beta sequences, as an earlier analysis found. Regarding the study as a whole: There were some V segments, including TRBV6-2 and TRBV6-3, excluded as indistinguishable.

Germline V gene data show CDR1 as LGHNT and CDR2 as FRNRAP. The CDR3 is 14 amino acids. V was trimmed by 6 bases and J by 9 bases, leaving 21 bases between them. The PCR had 60 Vbeta and 13 Jbeta primers. Authors' analysis steps: Later, an analysis found some 80 million unique TCR beta chains, and roughly 10 million of these were shared. Sequencing used immunoSEQ multiplex PCR; TCRdb keeps in-frame clones, though not all of them. V and J calls plus clone size are reproduced from that table; the DNA served to infer D and trimming. The table has approximately 70,000 clones, more than 70% seen once. Sequencing was done on a sample of PBMCs. This TCR derives from a woman in her thirties or forties in good health and CMV-seropositive. V and J are TRBV12-5 and TRBJ2-7, with D perhaps TRBD1 (5 bases). The CDR3 sequence is CASGLTSHPQGQYF. CDR3 DNA sequence: TGTGCTAGTGGCTTAACTTCTCACCCGCAGGGGCAGTACTTC.